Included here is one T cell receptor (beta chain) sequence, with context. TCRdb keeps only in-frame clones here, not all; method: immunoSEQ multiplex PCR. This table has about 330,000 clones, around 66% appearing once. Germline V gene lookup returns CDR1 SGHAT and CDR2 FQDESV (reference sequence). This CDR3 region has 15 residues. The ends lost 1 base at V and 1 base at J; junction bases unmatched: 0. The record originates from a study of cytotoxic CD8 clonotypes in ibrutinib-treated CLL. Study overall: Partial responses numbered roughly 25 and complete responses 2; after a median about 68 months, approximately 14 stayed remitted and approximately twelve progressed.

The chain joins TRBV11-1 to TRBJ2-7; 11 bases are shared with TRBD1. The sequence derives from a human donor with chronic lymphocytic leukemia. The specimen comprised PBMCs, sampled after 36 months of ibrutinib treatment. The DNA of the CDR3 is TGTGCCAGCAGCTTAGGGGACAGGGGGTCCTACGAGCAGTACTTC. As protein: CASSLGDRGSYEQYF.